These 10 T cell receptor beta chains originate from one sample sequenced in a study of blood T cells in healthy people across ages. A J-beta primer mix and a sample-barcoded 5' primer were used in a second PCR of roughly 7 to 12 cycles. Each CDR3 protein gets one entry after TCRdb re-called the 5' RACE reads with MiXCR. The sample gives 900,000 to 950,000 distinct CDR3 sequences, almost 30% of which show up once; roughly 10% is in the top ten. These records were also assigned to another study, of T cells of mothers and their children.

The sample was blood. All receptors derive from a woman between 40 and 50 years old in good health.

CDR3 sequence (DNA): TGTGCCAGCAGTGGAGGGAGGGGGCGATACAATGAGCAGTTCTTC. Its protein is CASSGGRGRYNEQFF. The rearrangement joins TRBV2 to TRBJ2-1; perhaps D is TRBD1 or TRBD2 (7 bases each). The V end lost 4 bases, the J end lost 4 bases, and 14 bases lay between the germline ends. This CDR3 is 15 amino acids long. Germline CDR1 reads SNHLY; CDR2 reads FYNNEI.

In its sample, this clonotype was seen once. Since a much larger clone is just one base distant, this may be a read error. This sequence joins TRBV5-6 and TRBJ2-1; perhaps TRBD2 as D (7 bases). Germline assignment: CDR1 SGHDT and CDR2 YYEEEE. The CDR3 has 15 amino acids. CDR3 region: CTSSLWGGAYNEQFF. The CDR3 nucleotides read TGTACCAGCAGCTTATGGGGGGGGGCGTACAATGAGCAGTTCTTC.

CDR3 protein: CASSPSTGVFGEQYF. The CDR3 DNA is TGCGCCAGCAGCCCTTCGACAGGGGTATTCGGCGAGCAGTACTTC. The chain has TRBV5-1 and TRBJ2-7; 8 nucleotides align to TRBD1. With 4 bases clipped from V and 6 bases from J, the junction kept 12 bases outside the gene matches. The CDR3 loop spans 15 amino acids. Germline V gene sequence: CDR1 SGHRS, CDR2 YFSETQ.

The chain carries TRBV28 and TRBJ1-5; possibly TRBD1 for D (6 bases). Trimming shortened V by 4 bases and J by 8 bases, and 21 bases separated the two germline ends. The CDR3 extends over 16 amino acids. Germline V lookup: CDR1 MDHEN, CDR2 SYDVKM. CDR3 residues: CASSSPDGGVGEPQHF. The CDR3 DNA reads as TGTGCCAGCAGTTCCCCCGACGGGGGCGTGGGGGAGCCCCAGCATTTT. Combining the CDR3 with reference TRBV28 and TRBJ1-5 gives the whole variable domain DVKVTQSSRYLVKRTGEKVFLECVQDMDHENMFWYRQDPGLGLRLIYFSYDVKMKEKGDIPEGYSVSREKKERFSLILESASTNQTSMYLCASSSPDGGVGEPQHFGDGTRLSIL.

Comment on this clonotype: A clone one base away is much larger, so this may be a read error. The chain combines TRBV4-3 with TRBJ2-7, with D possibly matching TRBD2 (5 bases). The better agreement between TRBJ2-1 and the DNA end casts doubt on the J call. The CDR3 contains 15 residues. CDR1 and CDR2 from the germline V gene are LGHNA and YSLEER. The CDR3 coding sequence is TGCGCCAGCAGCCAAGAATCTGGAGGATCCTACGAGCAGTTCTTC. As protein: CASSQESGGSYEQFF.

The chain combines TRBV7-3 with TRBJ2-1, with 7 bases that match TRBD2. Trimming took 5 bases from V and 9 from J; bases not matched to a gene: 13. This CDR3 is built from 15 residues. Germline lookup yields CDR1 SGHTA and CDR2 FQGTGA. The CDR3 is CASSPARTSRSEQFF. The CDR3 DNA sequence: TGTGCCAGCAGCCCCGCCCGGACTAGTCGAAGTGAGCAGTTCTTC.

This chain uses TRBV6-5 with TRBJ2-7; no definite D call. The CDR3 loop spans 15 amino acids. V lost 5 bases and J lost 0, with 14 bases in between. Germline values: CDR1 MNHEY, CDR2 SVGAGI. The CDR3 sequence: CASSQSRTSSYEQYF. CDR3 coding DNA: TGTGCCAGCAGTCAGAGCAGGACGAGCTCCTACGAGCAGTACTTC.

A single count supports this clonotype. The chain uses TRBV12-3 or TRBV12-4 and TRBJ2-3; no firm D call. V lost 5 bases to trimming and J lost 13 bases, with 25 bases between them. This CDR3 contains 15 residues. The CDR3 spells CASSPWRGSTDAEYF. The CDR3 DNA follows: TGTGCCAGCAGTCCCTGGAGAGGTAGCACAGATGCGGAGTATTTT.

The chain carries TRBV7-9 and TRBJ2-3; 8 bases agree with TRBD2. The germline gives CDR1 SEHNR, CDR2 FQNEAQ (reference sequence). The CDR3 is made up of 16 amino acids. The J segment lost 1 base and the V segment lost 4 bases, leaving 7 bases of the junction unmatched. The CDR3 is CASSSPGTRGTDTQYF. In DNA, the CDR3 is TGTGCCAGCAGCTCTCCCGGGACTAGGGGCACAGATACGCAGTATTTT.

CDR3 DNA: TGCGCCAGCAGCCCTGACATCGGGACAGCTCCCTACGAGCAGTACTTC. Protein product: CASSPDIGTAPYEQYF. The chain recombines TRBV5-1 with TRBJ2-7; 7 bases align to TRBD1. Germline V gives CDR1 SGHRS, CDR2 YFSETQ. The length of the CDR3 is 16 residues. V lost 4 bases, J lost 2 bases, and 12 bases stayed unmatched.